This T cell receptor (beta chain) appears in the sequencing data of a study of tumor-infiltrating lymphocytes in localized non-small cell lung cancer. Trimming cost V 3 bases and J 3 bases; bases outside gene matches: 5. The CDR3 totals 15 residues. The germline V gene has CDR1 SGDLS and CDR2 YYNGEE. Profiled with immunoSEQ multiplex PCR; TCRdb holds only in-frame clones, not every one. The sample lists some 5,900 clones, approximately 82% occurring once. The sequencing sample was made of lung tumor tissue. The chain employs TRBV9 and TRBJ2-4; 8 positions match TRBD1. The TCR comes from a human donor with non-small cell lung cancer. DNA for the CDR3: TGTGCCAGCAGCGCGGGGACAGGTATCAAAAACATTCAGTACTTC. Encoded protein: CASSAGTGIKNIQYF.